The 13 T cell receptor beta chains reported below all come from one sample, sequenced in a study of regulatory T cells in long-lasting Graves disease. Regarding time point: newly diagnosed GD, antithyroid drugs for less than 3 months. PBMC RNA was the source of the TCR library. The TCR beta library used iRepertoire HTBI primers with Arm-PCR amplification of CDR3. TCRdb analysed the multiplex PCR reads with MiXCR anew, one entry per CDR3 protein. This sample has a few hundred thousand distinct CDR3 sequences, with about 15% found just once. The same data also contributed to another study, on T cells in Graves' hyperthyroidism and ophthalmopathy.

The sequences come from peripheral blood mononuclear cells (PBMCs), collected at new diagnosis, from a patient treated with antithyroid drugs. Receptors were obtained from a woman between 35 and 50 years old with Graves disease.

This clonotype was picked up many times. The chain carries TRBV7-2 and TRBJ1-6; 9 bases match TRBD1. The length of the CDR3 is 14 residues. Germline V gives CDR1 SGHTA, CDR2 FQGNSA. After removal of 5 bases from V and 8 bases from J, the junction contained 4 bases not matched to a gene. CDR3 coding DNA: TGTGCCAGCAGCCGGACAGGGGCCTATTCACCCCTCCACTTT. Translation: CASSRTGAYSPLHF.

This clonotype has ten or more counts. This chain connects TRBV19 to TRBJ2-5; 7 bases agree with TRBD2. This CDR3 is 15 amino acids long. The junction had 5 bases not matched to a gene; V was cut back by 1 base and J by 3 bases. Per the germline V gene, CDR1 is LNHDA and CDR2 is SQIVND (reference sequence). The CDR3 sequence: CASSIVAGEEETQYF. The CDR3 DNA reads as TGTGCCAGTAGTATAGTTGCGGGGGAGGAAGAGACCCAGTACTTC. The whole variable domain, remainder taken from reference TRBV19 and TRBJ2-5, is DGGITQSPKYLFRKEGQNVTLSCEQNLNHDAMYWYRQDPGQGLRLIYYSQIVNDFQKGDIAEGYSVSREKKESFPLTVTSAQKNPTAFYLCASSIVAGEEETQYFGPGTRLLVL.

This clonotype turned up a few times. A read error may be the cause here, since a much bigger clone is one base away. The genes are TRBV2 and TRBJ2-7; D may be TRBD2 (6 bases). Germline values: CDR1 SNHLY, CDR2 FYNNEI. The CDR3 is made up of 15 amino acids. The CDR3 sequence is CASRRTTRPRDEQHF. The CDR3 DNA is TGTGCCAGCAGGAGAACGACACGGCCGCGGGACGAGCAGCACTTC.

This clonotype appeared many times. The chain joins TRBV12-3 or TRBV12-4 to TRBJ1-6; D is unclear. This CDR3 contains 17 residues. V lost 2 bases to trimming and J lost 1 base, with 12 bases between them. In DNA, the CDR3 is TGTGCCAGCAGTTTATCTACCAGATGGTCCTATAATTCACCCCTCCACTTT. Translation: CASSLSTRWSYNSPLHF.

This clonotype was seen a handful of times. The J gene is TRBJ1-6, the V gene TRBV20-1; the D is unclear. The CDR3 is 12 residues long. V lost 5 bases, J lost 7 bases, and 9 bases lay in between. Germline V lookup: CDR1 DFQATT, CDR2 SNEGSKA (reference sequence). The CDR3 spells CSALTGNSPLHF. The CDR3 DNA follows: TGCAGTGCTCTCACGGGCAATTCACCCCTCCACTTT.

A note on this clonotype: This sequence may be a read error, since a much larger clone differs from it by one base. The rearrangement joins TRBV2 to TRBJ2-2, with D maybe TRBD2 (5 bases). The CDR3 extends over 15 amino acids. Germline V lookup: CDR1 SNHLY, CDR2 FYNNEI. Trimming cost V 4 bases and J 6 bases, with 15 bases left between them. CDR3 protein: CASSGGASFAGELFF. CDR3 DNA: TGTGCCAGCAGTGGAGGAGCTAGCTTTGCCGGGGAGCTGTTTTTT.

The J gene is TRBJ2-3, the V gene TRBV13; D unresolved. Germline CDR1 reads PRHDT; CDR2 reads FYEKMQ (reference sequence). This CDR3 is built from 13 residues. V lost 5 bases and J lost 2, with 8 bases in between. The CDR3 region has the DNA TGTGCCAGCAGCCCAATACACACAGATACGCAGTATTTT. As protein: CASSPIHTDTQYF.

The V call is TRBV20-1, the J call TRBJ2-3, with 10 bases identical to TRBD2. Losses at the gene ends were 4 bases for V and 0 bases for J; bases not matched to a gene: 4. This CDR3 is built from 15 residues. Germline V gives CDR1 DFQATT, CDR2 SNEGSKA (reference sequence). CDR3 nucleotides: TGCAGTGCTATTACTAGCGGGGCAAGCACAGATACGCAGTATTTT. As protein: CSAITSGASTDTQYF.

The chain employs TRBV4-1 and TRBJ2-5, with a weak D call TRBD2 (6 bases). CDR3 size: 16 residues. Deletions cut 3 bases from V and 3 bases from J, with 17 bases between. CDR1 MGHRA and CDR2 YSYEKL come from the germline V gene. The CDR3 nucleotides read TGCGCCAGCAGCCATGTCCCTTCAGGGAGGAAAGAGACCCAGTACTTC. It is translated as CASSHVPSGRKETQYF.

This clonotype has ten or more counts. The chain uses TRBV12-3 or TRBV12-4 and TRBJ2-3; weak D call: TRBD2 (5 bases). V lost 3 bases, J lost 5 bases, and 12 bases lay in between. The CDR3 extends over 14 amino acids. CDR3 region: CASSFSRGVDTQYF. CDR3 coding DNA: TGTGCCAGCAGTTTTTCCCGGGGTGTAGATACGCAGTATTTT.

CDR3 region: CASTLPPSTEAFF. For the CDR3, the DNA is TGTGCCAGCACCCTTCCCCCCTCCACTGAAGCTTTCTTT. The chain carries TRBV12-3 or TRBV12-4 and TRBJ1-1; D is unresolved. The CDR3 is 13 amino acids. V was clipped by 7 bases and J by 4 bases, with 13 bases between them.

The sample holds a few counts of this clonotype. The genes are TRBV14 and TRBJ2-7; TRBD1 is a possible D gene (6 bases). The germline CDR1 and CDR2 sequences are SGHDN and FVKESK. This CDR3 region has 14 residues. V lost 2 bases to trimming and J lost 1 base, with 9 bases between them. CDR3 nucleotide sequence: TGTGCCAGCAGCCAAACGACAGGTTCCTACGAGCAGTACTTC. Its protein product is CASSQTTGSYEQYF. The whole variable domain, remainder taken from reference TRBV14 and TRBJ2-7, is EAGVTQFPSHSVIEKGQTVTLRCDPISGHDNLYWYRRVMGKEIKFLLHFVKESKQDESGMPNNRFLAERTGGTYSTLKVQPAELEDSGVYFCASSQTTGSYEQYFGPGTRLTVT.

Comments on this clonotype: Being one base from a much bigger clone, this may be a read error. The chain carries TRBV7-6 and TRBJ2-1; 10 bases map to TRBD1. The CDR3 sequence is 14 residues long. The germline V gene has CDR1 SGHVS and CDR2 FNYEAQ. The CDR3 loop reads CVSSLGQGGYEQFF. In DNA form, the CDR3 reads TGTGTCAGCAGCCTCGGACAGGGGGGCTATGAGCAGTTCTTC.